This entry describes one TCR beta chain. These data come from a study of blood T cell repertoires in COVID-19. At the level of the study: Samples came from the United States, Italy and Spain, spanning acute and convalescent COVID-19. Sample material is recorded as cDNA or gDNA derived from T cells, B-cell-depleted T cells, or PBMCs.

TCRdb's copy holds only in-frame clones and misses some; the assay was immunoSEQ multiplex PCR. The profile covers about 200,000 clones, with about 83% appearing a single time and about 6% taken by the ten largest. The CDR3 runs 17 residues. J lost 3 bases, V lost 6 bases, and 14 bases had no gene match. Looked up from germline, CDR1 is SGHNT and CDR2 is YYREEE (reference sequence). Clinical history as reported by participants underpinned cohort assignment. Input material: PBMCs or T cells enriched from blood (not recorded which). The TCR sequence derives from a man aged 35 to 55 with acute COVID-19. This chain uses TRBV5-4 with TRBJ2-7, with 11 bases fitting TRBD2. The CDR3: CASTSASGTSGNYEQYF. CDR3 coding DNA: TGTGCCAGCACCAGCGCCTCCGGGACTAGCGGAAACTACGAGCAGTACTTC.